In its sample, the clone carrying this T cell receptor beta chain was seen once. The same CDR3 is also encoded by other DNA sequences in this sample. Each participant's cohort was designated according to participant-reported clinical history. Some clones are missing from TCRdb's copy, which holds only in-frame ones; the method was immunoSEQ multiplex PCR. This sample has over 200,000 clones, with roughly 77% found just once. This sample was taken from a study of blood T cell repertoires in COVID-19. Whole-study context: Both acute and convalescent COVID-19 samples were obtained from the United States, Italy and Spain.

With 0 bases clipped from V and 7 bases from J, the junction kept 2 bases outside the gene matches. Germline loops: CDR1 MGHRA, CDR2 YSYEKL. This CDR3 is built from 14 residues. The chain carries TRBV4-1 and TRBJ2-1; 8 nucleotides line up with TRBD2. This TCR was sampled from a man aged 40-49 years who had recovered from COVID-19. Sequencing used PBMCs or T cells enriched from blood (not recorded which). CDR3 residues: CASSQEGTRNEQFF. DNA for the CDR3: TGCGCCAGCAGCCAAGAGGGGACTAGGAATGAGCAGTTCTTC.